Shown below are 9 T cell receptor beta chains from a single sample sequenced in a study of blood T cell repertoires in COVID-19. Profiling relied on immunoSEQ multiplex PCR, and the TCRdb table lists in-frame clones only, not all of them. Counted here are about 170,000 clones, approximately 84% occurring once; the ten biggest clones make up over 20%. Sample: peripheral blood. The source of these receptors is a woman aged 80 or over with acute or convalescent COVID-19.

The V call is TRBV3-1 (or the pseudogene TRBV3-2), the J call TRBJ2-3; D gene unclear. V dropped 4 bases and J dropped 8 bases, with 10 bases sitting between them. CDR1 and CDR2 from the germline V gene are LGHDT and YNNKEL (reference sequence). The CDR3 is 12 amino acids. The CDR3 DNA reads as TGTGCCAGCAGCCCTCGGCGCGGTACGCAGTATTTT. Translated: CASSPRRGTQYF.

For the CDR3, the DNA is TGTGCCACCAGCAACGCCCAGAATAGCAATCAGCCCCAGCATTTT. Translated, it gives CATSNAQNSNQPQHF. The J gene is TRBJ1-5, the V gene TRBV15, with D uncertain. The CDR3 is 15 amino acids. CDR1 and CDR2 from the germline V gene are LNHNV and YYDKDF (reference sequence). The germline V and J ends were trimmed by 4 bases and 0 bases, with 10 bases remaining between them.

The chain couples TRBV5-1 to TRBJ2-5; TRBD2 is a possible D gene (7 bases). This CDR3 has 15 amino acids. CDR1 SGHRS and CDR2 YFSETQ come from the germline V gene. The V end lost 0 bases, the J end lost 5 bases, and 14 bases lay between the germline ends. CDR3 sequence reads: CASSLGGGAYETQYF. DNA of the CDR3: TGCGCCAGCAGCTTGGGGGGGGGCGCTTATGAGACCCAGTACTTC.

The V call is TRBV10-3, the J call TRBJ1-1; a weak D match, TRBD1 (5 bases). Deletions cut 8 bases from V and 6 bases from J, with 10 bases between. The CDR3 runs 11 residues. CDR1 and CDR2 from the germline V gene are ENHRY and SYGVKD. CDR3 coding DNA: TGTGCCATCTCGGGGGTTGCTGAAGCTTTCTTT. Its translation is CAISGVAEAFF.

V usage is TRBV7-9 and J usage is TRBJ1-2; TRBD1 matches 8 bases. V dropped 6 bases and J dropped 3; count of bases not matched to a gene: 3. Germline CDR1 SEHNR, CDR2 FQNEAQ (reference sequence). There are 13 residues in the CDR3. The CDR3 loop is CASRGQGDYGYTF. The CDR3 DNA is TGTGCCAGCAGAGGACAGGGAGACTATGGCTACACCTTC.

V is TRBV6-5 and J is TRBJ2-1; TRBD2 matches at 9 bases. Germline CDR1 is MNHEY and CDR2 is SVGAGI. Trimming cost V 0 bases and J 3 bases; bases outside gene matches: 0. CDR3 length equals 15 residues. The CDR3 DNA reads TGTGCCAGCAGTTACTCAGCGGGAGGCTACAATGAGCAGTTCTTC. Its protein product is CASSYSAGGYNEQFF.

V usage is TRBV3-1 (or the pseudogene TRBV3-2) and J usage is TRBJ2-1; TRBD1 might be the D (6 bases). The germline CDR1 and CDR2 sequences are LGHDT and YNNKEL (reference sequence). The V end was cut by 0 bases, the J end by 8 bases, with 26 bases between. The length of the CDR3 is 19 residues. Here the CDR3 reads CASSQDPSWGRTPAYEQFF. DNA of the CDR3: TGTGCCAGCAGCCAAGATCCATCCTGGGGGCGGACACCCGCGTATGAGCAGTTCTTC.

This clone was seen a few times. The chain is built from TRBV30 and TRBJ1-2, with TRBD1 as a possible D gene (5 bases). Trimming pared 3 bases from V and 4 bases from J, leaving 12 bases between. Germline V gene sequence: CDR1 GTSNPN, CDR2 SVGIG (reference sequence). This CDR3 contains 13 residues. The CDR3 loop is CAWRPGGVYGYTF. In nucleotides, the CDR3 is TGTGCCTGGAGACCCGGGGGGGTCTATGGCTACACCTTC.

V is TRBV7-9 and J is TRBJ2-1; D call uncertain. CDR1 and CDR2 (germline): SEHNR, FQNEAQ (reference sequence). The V end was cut by 1 base, the J end by 6 bases, with 10 bases between. There are 14 residues in the CDR3. Here the CDR3 DNA reads TGTGCCAGCAGCTTAGGTCCCCCGGGCAATGAGCAGTTCTTC. Its translation: CASSLGPPGNEQFF. Full variable domain (outside the CDR3, taken from reference TRBV7-9 and TRBJ2-1): DTGVSQNPRHKITKRGQNVTFRCDPISEHNRLYWYRQTLGQGPEFLTYFQNEAQLEKSRLLSDRFSAERPKGSFSTLEIQRTEQGDSAMYLCASSLGPPGNEQFFGPGTRLTVL.